The present T cell receptor beta chain was sequenced within a study of T cell responses to AZD1222 COVID-19 vaccine. This CDR3 is built from 14 residues. CDR1 is MDHEN and CDR2 is SYDVKM in the germline V gene. The V and J ends lost 7 bases and 2 bases respectively, with 11 bases between them. Method: immunoSEQ multiplex PCR; TCRdb's copy keeps in-frame clones and lacks some. This table has 140,000 or so clones, over 75% appearing once. Material: peripheral blood, obtained 28 days after the second dose of the MenACWY control vaccine. The rearrangement uses TRBV28 and TRBJ1-4, with D uncertain. The TCR comes from an adult who received the MenACWY meningococcal vaccine as a control. CDR3 nucleotide sequence: TGTGCCAGCACCCTCCCGGGGACTAATGAAAAACTGTTTTTT. The encoded protein is CASTLPGTNEKLFF.